The TCR beta chain under discussion was sequenced for a study of T cells in Graves' hyperthyroidism and ophthalmopathy. Amplified TCR beta CDR3 regions came from RNA transcripts. First-round RT-PCR targeting the TCR CDR3 was performed with the HTBI primer set. MiXCR, run by TCRdb on the multiplex PCR reads, gives a single entry per CDR3 protein. The table has hundreds of thousands of distinct CDR3 sequences, 38% seen once; the top ten hold approximately 8.7%. The specimen was blood. This receptor was taken from a man between 18 and 29 years old with Graves' hyperthyroidism.

The CDR3 is CAIGTDSNQHRHF. As DNA, the CDR3 is TGTGCCATCGGGACAGATAGCAATCAGCACCGGCATTTT. The chain joins TRBV10-3 to TRBJ1-5; TRBD1 agrees at 7 bases. CDR3 length: 13 amino acids. J lost 15 bases, V lost 8 bases, and 16 bases had no gene match. Germline V lookup: CDR1 ENHRY, CDR2 SYGVKD.